This T cell receptor beta chain emerged from a study of cytomegalovirus exposure and HLA in healthy donors. Study-wide points: Sequencing probably produced one cluster of sequence variants that were highly shared. Rarity marked most TCR sequences, yet some public TCRs occurred in many donors.

A multiplex PCR was run with 60 Vbeta primers and 13 Jbeta primers. The data were produced by immunoSEQ multiplex PCR, yet TCRdb's version contains in-frame clones alone and is incomplete. Of around 120,000 clones listed, approximately 82% were seen once; the top ten hold approximately 3%. This CDR3 has 13 residues. Germline V gives CDR1 LNHDA, CDR2 SQIVND (reference sequence). V was shortened by 7 bases and J by 2 bases, with 11 bases between the two germline ends. Points on this clone: Its specificity is unknown.

The clonotype was recovered from a boy aged 2 to 10 in good health and CMV-seronegative. The genes are TRBV19 and TRBJ1-2; tentative D call: TRBD1 (6 bases). The specimen was PBMCs. The CDR3 bases are TGTGCCAGTACTCCCGACAGGAACTATGGCTACACCTTC. Protein sequence: CASTPDRNYGYTF.